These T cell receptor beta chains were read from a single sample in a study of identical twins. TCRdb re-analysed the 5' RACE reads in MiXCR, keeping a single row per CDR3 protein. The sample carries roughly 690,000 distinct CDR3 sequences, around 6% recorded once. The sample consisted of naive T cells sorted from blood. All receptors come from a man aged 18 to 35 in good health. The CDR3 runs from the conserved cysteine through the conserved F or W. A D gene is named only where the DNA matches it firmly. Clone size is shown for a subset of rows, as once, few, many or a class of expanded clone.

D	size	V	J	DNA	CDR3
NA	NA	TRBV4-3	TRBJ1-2	TGCGCCAGCAGCCAAGAAATTACAGGGAAAGCGTCCTATGGCTACACCTTC	CASSQEITGKASYGYTF
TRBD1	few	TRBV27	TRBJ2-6	TGTGCCAGCAGTTTTGGGACAGGGGCCCTCTCTGGGGCCAACGTCCTGACTTTC	CASSFGTGALSGANVLTF
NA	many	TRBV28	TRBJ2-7	TGTGCCAGCAGTTTAGGGATGAACTACGAGCAGTACTTC	CASSLGMNYEQYF
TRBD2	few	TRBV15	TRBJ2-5	TGTGCCACCAGCAGACGGCTAGCGGGGGTTATTCAGTACTTC	CATSRRLAGVIQYF
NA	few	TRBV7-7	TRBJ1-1	TGTGCCAGCAGCCCTCAAGGGCTAAATGATGGTGAAGCTTTCTTT	CASSPQGLNDGEAFF
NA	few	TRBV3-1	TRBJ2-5	TGTGCCAGCGGAGACCTAGCGTCCTCGGAGACCCAGTACTTC	CASGDLASSETQYF
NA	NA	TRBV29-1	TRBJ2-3	TGCAGCGTTGAAGTCCAGGCGGGGAGACCCTATACGCAGTATTTT	CSVEVQAGRPYTQYF
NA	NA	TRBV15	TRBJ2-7	TGTGCCACCAGCAGAGACCGACAGTCCTACGAGCAGTACTTC	CATSRDRQSYEQYF
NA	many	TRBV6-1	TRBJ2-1	TGTGCCAGCAGTCCTAAAGGGACTTACAATGAGCAGTTCTTC	CASSPKGTYNEQFF
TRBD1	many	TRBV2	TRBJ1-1	TGTGCCAGCAGTTGGCAGGGGGTGGGGATGAACACTGAAGCTTTCTTT	CASSWQGVGMNTEAFF
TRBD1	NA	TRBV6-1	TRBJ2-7	TGTGCCAGCGCCCCCCGACAGGGCCTTTCTATCCCCTACGAGCAGTACTTC	CASAPRQGLSIPYEQYF
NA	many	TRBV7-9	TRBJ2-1	TGTGCCAGCAGCTTAGGCGTGTGGGGGTACAATGAGCAGTTCTTC	CASSLGVWGYNEQFF
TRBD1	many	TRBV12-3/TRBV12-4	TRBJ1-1	TGTGCCAGCAGGCCGGGACAGGGATTCGGCGTAGCTTTCTTT	CASRPGQGFGVAFF
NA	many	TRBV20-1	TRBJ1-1	TGCAGTGTTCCAAGGGGGACTGAAGCTTTCTTT	CSVPRGTEAFF
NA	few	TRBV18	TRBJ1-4	TGTGCCAGCTCACCCCCCAGGACAGTCCAGAATGAAAAACTGTTTTTT	CASSPPRTVQNEKLFF
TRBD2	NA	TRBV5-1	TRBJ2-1	TGCGCCAGCAGCTCGACAGCGGGAGAGCCTCCATATGAGCAGTTCTTC	CASSSTAGEPPYEQFF
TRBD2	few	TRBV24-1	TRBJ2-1	TGTGCCACCAGTGATTGGGGGACTAGCGGGAGTCTCTACAATGAGCAGTTCTTC	CATSDWGTSGSLYNEQFF
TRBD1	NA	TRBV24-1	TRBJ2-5	TGTGCCACCAGTGAGACCGGGACAGGGGGCGAGACCCAGTACTTC	CATSETGTGGETQYF
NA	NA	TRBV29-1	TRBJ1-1	TGCAGCGTTGGAGAGGTGGGGGGCCCTGAAGCTTTCTTT	CSVGEVGGPEAFF
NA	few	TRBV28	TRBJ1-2	TGTGCCAGCCGACCCGGGGGCAGGGCGATCTATGGCTACACCTTC	CASRPGGRAIYGYTF
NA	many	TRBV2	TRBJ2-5	TGTGCCACCTCGACTAGTCGGGAGACCCAGTACTTC	CATSTSRETQYF
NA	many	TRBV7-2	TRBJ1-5	TGTGCCAGCAGCTTGACACCTAACAGCAATCAGCCCCAGCATTTT	CASSLTPNSNQPQHF
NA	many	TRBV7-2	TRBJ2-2	TGTGCCAGCAGCGTCCGGGGGGAGCTGTTTTTT	CASSVRGELFF
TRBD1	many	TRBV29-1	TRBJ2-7	TGCAGCGTTGATCCGGGACAGGGAGGCTACGAGCAGTACTTC	CSVDPGQGGYEQYF
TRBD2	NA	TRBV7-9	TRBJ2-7	TGTGCCAGCAGCTCATCAGTGGGACTAACGGTCTACGAGCAGTACTTC	CASSSSVGLTVYEQYF
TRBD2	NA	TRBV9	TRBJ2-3	TGTGCCAGCAGCGTAGAAGCGGGGACAGATACGCAGTATTTT	CASSVEAGTDTQYF
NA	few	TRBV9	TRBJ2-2	TGTGCCAGCAGCGCGTCGGGAAAGTCGTCCGGGGAGCTGTTTTTT	CASSASGKSSGELFF
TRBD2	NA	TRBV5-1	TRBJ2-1	TGCGCCAGCAGCTTGGGGTCGGCGGGAGTGGGTAATGAGCAGTTCTTC	CASSLGSAGVGNEQFF
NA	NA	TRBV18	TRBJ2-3	TGTGCCAGCTCAGTTCCTGGGGGAGTAGCTGATACGCAGTATTTT	CASSVPGGVADTQYF
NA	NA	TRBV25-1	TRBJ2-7	TGTGCCAGCAGTCCGGCCGAAGAGCAGTACTTC	CASSPAEEQYF
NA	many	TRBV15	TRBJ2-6	TGTGCCACCAGCAGATTCAGGGGTTTTGACTCTGGGGCCAACGTCCTGACTTTC	CATSRFRGFDSGANVLTF
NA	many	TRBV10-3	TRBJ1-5	TGTGCCATGCCACAGCCGAATCAGCCCCAGCATTTT	CAMPQPNQPQHF
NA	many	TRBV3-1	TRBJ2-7	TGTGCCAGCAGCCAACCGGGACAAGTCTACGAGCAGTACTTC	CASSQPGQVYEQYF
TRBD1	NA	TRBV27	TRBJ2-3	TGTGCCAGCCGACAGGGAGTTTGGGGCACAGATACGCAGTATTTT	CASRQGVWGTDTQYF
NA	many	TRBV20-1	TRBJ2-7	TGCAGTGCTGGGGCCGTCTACGAGCAGTACTTC	CSAGAVYEQYF
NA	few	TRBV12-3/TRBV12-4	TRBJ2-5	TGTGCCAGCGGGGGCGGTCCGGAGACCCAGTACTTC	CASGGGPETQYF
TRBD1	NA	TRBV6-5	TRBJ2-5	TGTGCCAGCAGTTCGGGACAGGGGTCTGGGATAGAGACCCAGTACTTC	CASSSGQGSGIETQYF
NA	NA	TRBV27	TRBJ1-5	TGTGCCAGCACTCAAACCCGAGATCAGCCCCAGCATTTT	CASTQTRDQPQHF
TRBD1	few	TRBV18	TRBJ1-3	TGTGCCAGCTCACCTGGACAGGAAAAATTCTCTGGAAACACCATATATTTT	CASSPGQEKFSGNTIYF
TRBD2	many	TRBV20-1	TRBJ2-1	TGCAGTGCTCCCCCCGGGAGGGGGTCCTACAATGAGCAGTTCTTC	CSAPPGRGSYNEQFF
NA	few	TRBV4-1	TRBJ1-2	TGCGCCAGCAGCCAAAATCGTGGTGGCTATGGCTACACCTTC	CASSQNRGGYGYTF
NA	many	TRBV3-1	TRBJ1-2	TGTGCCAGCAGTTCAGGGTTCTATGGCTACACCTTC	CASSSGFYGYTF
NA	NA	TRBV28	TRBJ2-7	TGTGCCAGCAGTTTGAGCGACCTCACCTACGAGCAGTACTTC	CASSLSDLTYEQYF
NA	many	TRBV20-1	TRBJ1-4	TGCAGTGCTATGTCAGGGGTTAATGAAAAACTGTTTTTT	CSAMSGVNEKLFF
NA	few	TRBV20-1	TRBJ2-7	TGCAGTGCTAGTTTATCGGTACCTCCCTACGAGCAGTACTTC	CSASLSVPPYEQYF
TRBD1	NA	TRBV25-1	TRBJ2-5	TGTGCCAGCAGTGACCTGACAGGGGGCGGGGAGACCCAGTACTTC	CASSDLTGGGETQYF
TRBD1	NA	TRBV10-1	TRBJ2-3	TGCGCCAGCAGTGGAGCGACAGGGATGGCAGATACGCAGTATTTT	CASSGATGMADTQYF
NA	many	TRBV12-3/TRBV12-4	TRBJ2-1	TGTGCCAGCAGTCCAGCCTCGTACAATGAGCAGTTCTTC	CASSPASYNEQFF